This passage covers 18 T cell receptor beta chains from one sample sequenced in a study of blood T cells in healthy people across ages. Using a J-beta primer mix together with a sample-barcoded 5' primer, a second PCR was run for roughly 6 to 12 cycles. MiXCR was run by TCRdb on the 5' RACE reads, yielding one entry per CDR3 protein. The sample includes around 800,000 distinct CDR3 sequences, roughly 26% seen only once; the top ten take over 2.5%. This sample also belongs to another study, concerning T cells of mothers and their children.

The sample comprised blood. These receptors all come from a boy younger than 18 in good health.

In its sample, this clonotype was seen a few times. The chain couples TRBV7-2 to TRBJ2-2; 8 nucleotides align to TRBD2. The CDR3 spans 14 residues. Trimming at V came to 5 bases and at J to 8 bases, leaving 7 bases not matched to a gene. CDR1 and CDR2 (germline): SGHTA, FQGNSA. CDR3 region: CASSPGTSAGELFF. CDR3 sequence (DNA): TGTGCCAGCAGCCCGGGGACTAGTGCGGGGGAGCTGTTTTTT.

This clonotype was seen a few times. The chain has TRBV5-1 and TRBJ2-3; D is unclear. The CDR3 totals 15 residues. Trimming took off 3 bases at V and 2 bases at J, with 13 bases between the two ends. The germline V gene encodes CDR1 SGHRS and CDR2 YFSETQ. CDR3 residues: CASSSGWGYTDTQYF. The CDR3 DNA follows: TGCGCCAGCAGCTCAGGTTGGGGTTACACAGATACGCAGTATTTT.

This rearrangement joins TRBV12-3 or TRBV12-4 to TRBJ1-1, with 7 bases matching TRBD1. V lost 5 bases to trimming and J lost 4 bases; unmatched junction nucleotides: 13. The CDR3 runs to 16 residues. The CDR3 bases are TGTGCCAGCAGTCCCCGACAGGGAGGTTTGGCCACTGAAGCTTTCTTT. Its protein is CASSPRQGGLATEAFF.

The chain combines TRBV20-1 with TRBJ2-1; D is tentatively TRBD1 or TRBD2 (6 bases each). The CDR3 runs to 13 residues. Germline assignment: CDR1 DFQATT and CDR2 SNEGSKA (reference sequence). Deletions cut 6 bases from V and 10 bases from J, with 19 bases between. CDR3 sequence reads: CSASGGGPREQFF. The CDR3 region has the DNA TGCAGTGCGTCCGGAGGGGGGCCCAGGGAGCAGTTCTTC.

The count of this clonotype is one. The chain has TRBV12-3 or TRBV12-4 and TRBJ1-2, with 10 bases that match TRBD1. The length of the CDR3 is 17 residues. With 6 bases clipped from V and 8 bases from J, the junction kept 18 bases outside the gene matches. The CDR3 spells CASRVLRRDRGAGGYTF. The CDR3 DNA is TGTGCCAGCAGAGTACTAAGGCGGGACAGGGGTGCGGGAGGCTACACCTTC.

The chain is built from TRBV20-1 and TRBJ1-3, with D hard to call. This CDR3 spans 16 amino acids. Germline assignment: CDR1 DFQATT and CDR2 SNEGSKA (reference sequence). V was pared by 3 bases and J by 0 bases, with 15 bases between. CDR3 amino acids: CSASMAGRYSGNTIYF. The CDR3 bases are TGCAGTGCTAGTATGGCCGGACGCTACTCTGGAAACACCATATATTTT.

This clonotype was recorded a few times. This rearrangement joins TRBV20-1 to TRBJ2-5; 14 bases map to TRBD2. Germline V gives CDR1 DFQATT, CDR2 SNEGSKA (reference sequence). The CDR3 length is 16 residues. J was trimmed by 5 bases and V by 5 bases; bases with no gene match: 10. The CDR3 region has the DNA TGCAGTGCTGCACCAGGACTAGCGGGGGGCTGGGAGACCCAGTACTTC. It codes for CSAAPGLAGGWETQYF.

This clonotype was seen only a few times. The V call is TRBV6-5, the J call TRBJ2-3; D is ambiguous. Germline V gene sequence: CDR1 MNHEY, CDR2 SVGAGI. The CDR3 contains 16 residues. The ends were cut back, 5 bases at V and 4 bases at J, with 19 bases in the middle. The CDR3 loop is CASSTPRTFGADTQYF. The CDR3 DNA follows: TGTGCCAGCAGTACTCCTCGGACCTTTGGCGCAGATACGCAGTATTTT.

This clonotype was observed once. The gene calls are TRBV28 and TRBJ2-1; the D gene is possibly TRBD2 (6 bases). The J call may be in error: the DNA end matches TRBJ2-7 better. This CDR3 spans 15 amino acids. From germline, CDR1 is MDHEN and CDR2 SYDVKM. The CDR3 coding sequence is TGTGCCAGCGGAAACCCCAGCGGGTGGGCCTACGAGCAGTACTTC. This translates into CASGNPSGWAYEQYF.

In this sample, this clonotype turned up a few times. The genes are TRBV2 and TRBJ1-4; D remains unclear. CDR1 is SNHLY and CDR2 is FYNNEI in the germline V gene. The CDR3 runs to 14 residues. V lost 3 bases, J lost 6 bases, and 11 bases lay in between. The CDR3 region has the DNA TGTGCCAGCAGTGACGATGGGGTTGATGAAAAACTGTTTTTT. Its protein is CASSDDGVDEKLFF. Looking up the rest from reference TRBV2 and TRBJ1-4 gives the full variable domain: EPEVTQTPSHQVTQMGQEVILRCVPISNHLYFYWYRQILGQKVEFLVSFYNNEISEKSEIFDDQFSVERPDGSNFTLKIRSTKLEDSAMYFCASSDDGVDEKLFFGSGTQLSVL.

V gene TRBV20-1 combines with J gene TRBJ1-4; maybe TRBD1 (6 bases). V was trimmed by 3 bases and J by 7 bases, leaving 18 bases between them. The CDR3 extends over 15 amino acids. Germline lookup yields CDR1 DFQATT and CDR2 SNEGSKA (reference sequence). For the CDR3, the DNA is TGCAGTGCTAGGGTAGGGATCGGACAGTTTGAAAAACTGTTTTTT. Its protein is CSARVGIGQFEKLFF.

V usage is TRBV6-1 and J usage is TRBJ2-1, with D perhaps assigned TRBD1 or TRBD2 (6 bases each). V was cut by 6 bases and J by 4 bases, with 25 bases left in between. This CDR3 region has 18 residues. Germline CDR1 is MNHNS and CDR2 is SASEGT. The CDR3 nucleotides are TGTGCCAGCAGCCTAAGGGAAGGGACCGGGGGCCCTTACAATGAGCAGTTCTTC. Encoded protein: CASSLREGTGGPYNEQFF.

J is TRBJ2-5 and V is TRBV6-1, with TRBD2 matching over 9 bases. CDR1 and CDR2 from the germline V gene are MNHNS and SASEGT. The CDR3 totals 13 residues. V trimming: 7 bases; J trimming: 7 bases; junction bases outside the gene matches: 7. This CDR3 is CASTVAGAGTQYF. The DNA of the CDR3 is TGTGCCAGCACCGTAGCGGGGGCAGGGACCCAGTACTTC.

This clonotype was counted between two and nine times. CDR3 amino acids: CASSLGLVGGELFF. Written as DNA, the CDR3 is TGTGCCAGCAGTTTAGGGCTGGTCGGCGGGGAGCTGTTTTTT. The J gene is TRBJ2-2, the V gene TRBV12-3 or TRBV12-4; D is unclear. V shed 1 base and J shed 7 bases, with 10 bases lying between them. The CDR3 totals 14 residues.

This clonotype has only a few counts. CDR3 bases: TGTGCCAGCAGCCTTACGGGACAGGGGGTCCCCGAAGCTTTCTTT. It translates to CASSLTGQGVPEAFF. The rearrangement uses TRBV9 and TRBJ1-1, with TRBD1 matching 11 bases. V shed 4 bases and J 8 bases; nucleotides not matched to a gene: 10. The CDR3 runs to 15 residues. Germline loops: CDR1 SGDLS, CDR2 YYNGEE.

Turning to this clonotype: The junction shows a germline mismatch at one end, possibly a read error. The chain recombines TRBV14 with TRBJ2-5; 8 bases match TRBD2. Germline values: CDR1 SGHDN, CDR2 FVKESK. This CDR3 comprises 15 residues. CDR3 amino acids: CASSQDGGARETRYF. In DNA form, the CDR3 reads TGTGCCAGCAGCCAGGACGGGGGGGCCAGAGAGACCCGGTACTTC.

The rearrangement links TRBV29-1 to TRBJ2-1, with a possible D match to TRBD1 (5 bases). V was pared by 4 bases and J by 0 bases, with 16 bases between. This CDR3 spans 16 amino acids. CDR1 and CDR2 (germline): SQVTM, ANQGSEA. The DNA of the CDR3 is TGCAGCGTTGGTGGGCAGGGCGGAAGCTCCTACAATGAGCAGTTCTTC. This translates into CSVGGQGGSSYNEQFF.

The chain has TRBV10-3 and TRBJ1-2; no clear D gene. Germline loops: CDR1 ENHRY, CDR2 SYGVKD. Trimming took 2 bases from V and 5 from J, leaving 15 bases between them. The CDR3 is made up of 15 amino acids. The CDR3 here is CAISEIVRHSYGYTF. CDR3 coding DNA: TGTGCCATCAGTGAGATCGTGAGACACAGTTATGGCTACACCTTC.